This T cell receptor beta chain was profiled in a study of T cell responses to AZD1222 COVID-19 vaccine. Notes on this clone: Its specificity is not known.

Only in-frame clones appear in the TCRdb table, and some are missing; sequencing was by immunoSEQ multiplex PCR. The data contain just over 70,000 clones, 85% of them singletons. The CDR3 covers 15 residues. The V end was cut by 5 bases, the J end by 1 base, with 12 bases between. Per the germline V gene, CDR1 is SGHTA and CDR2 is FQGNSA. Findings of the study overall: Sampling captured repertoires only after the peak T cell response.

The input for sequencing was peripheral blood, taken on day 0 of AZD1222 vaccination. The receptor was isolated from an adult in good health. The gene calls are TRBV7-2 and TRBJ1-3; D may be TRBD1 (5 bases). Here the CDR3 reads CASSRDLSSGNTIYF. CDR3 sequence (DNA): TGTGCCAGCAGCCGGGACCTCAGTTCTGGAAACACCATATATTTT.